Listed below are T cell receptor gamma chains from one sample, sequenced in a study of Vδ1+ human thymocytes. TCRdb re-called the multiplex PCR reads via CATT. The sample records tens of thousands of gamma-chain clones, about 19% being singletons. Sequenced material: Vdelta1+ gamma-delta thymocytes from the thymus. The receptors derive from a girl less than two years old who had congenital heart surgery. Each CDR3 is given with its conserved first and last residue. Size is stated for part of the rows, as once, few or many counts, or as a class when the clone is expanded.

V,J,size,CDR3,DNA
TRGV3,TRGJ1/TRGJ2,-,CATWDRRLYYKKLF,TGTGCCACCTGGGACAGGAGACTTTATTATAAGAAACTCTTT
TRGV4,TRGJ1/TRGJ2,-,CATWDTFYYKKLF,TGTGCCACCTGGGATACATTTTATTATAAGAAACTCTTT
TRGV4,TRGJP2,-,CATWDEGDWIKTF,TGTGCCACCTGGGATGAGGGTGATTGGATCAAGACGTTT
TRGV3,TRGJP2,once,CATWNFPNWIKTF,TGTGCCACCTGGAACTTCCCGAATTGGATCAAGACGTTT
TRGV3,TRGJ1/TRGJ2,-,CATWDGPKGYKKLF,TGTGCCACCTGGGACGGACCAAAGGGTTATAAGAAACTCTTT
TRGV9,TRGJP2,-,CALWEVQPSSDWIKTF,TGTGCCTTGTGGGAGGTGCAACCCAGTAGTGATTGGATCAAGACGTTT
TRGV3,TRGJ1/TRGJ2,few,CATWDSHSSYKKLF,TGTGCCACCTGGGACAGCCATAGCTCTTATAAGAAACTCTTT
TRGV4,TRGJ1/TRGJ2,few,CATWDGPRRKKLF,TGTGCCACCTGGGATGGGCCGAGACGGAAGAAACTCTTT
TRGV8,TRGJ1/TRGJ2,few,CATWDSLPYYKKLF,TGTGCCACCTGGGATAGTCTCCCTTATTATAAGAAACTCTTT
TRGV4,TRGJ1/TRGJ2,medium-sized,CATWDLNYYKKLF,TGTGCCACCTGGGACTTGAATTATTATAAGAAACTCTTT
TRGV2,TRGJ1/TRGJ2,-,CATWDDRANYYKKLF,TGTGCCACCTGGGACGACCGGGCGAATTATTATAAGAAACTCTTT
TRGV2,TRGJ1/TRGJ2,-,CATWDPGKLF,TGTGCCACCTGGGACCCTGGGAAACTCTTT
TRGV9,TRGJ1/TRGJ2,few,CALWEAGEGYKELF,TGTGCCTTGTGGGAGGCCGGGGAAGGGTATAAGGAACTCTTT
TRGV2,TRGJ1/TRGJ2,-,CATWDVTYYKKLF,TGTGCCACCTGGGACGTCACTTATTATAAGAAACTCTTT
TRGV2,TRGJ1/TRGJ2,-,CATWDLPDYKKLF,TGTGCCACCTGGGACCTCCCCGATTATAAGAAACTCTTT
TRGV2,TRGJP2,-,CATWDAFSDWIKTF,TGCGCCACCTGGGACGCGTTTAGTGATTGGATCAAGACGTTT